This T cell receptor (beta chain) was recovered during a study of T-cell reconstitution after alpha-beta-depleted transplantation in children. Findings and limits, study-wide: In patients about two months after transplant, alpha-beta T cells reportedly arose from several hundred expanded graft clones. Where some patients showed high TCRbeta diversity at day 60, it came from recipient T cells and thymic progenitors that had survived. One year after transplant, T-cell counts and diversity came mostly from newly produced T cells.

Unique molecular identifiers featured in how the TCRbeta library was prepared. TCRdb ran MiXCR on the PCR reads and lists one entry per CDR3 protein. Among about 980,000 distinct CDR3 sequences listed, 25% to 30% were seen once. The CDR3 consists of 14 residues. V was shortened by 3 bases and J by 9 bases, with 15 bases between the two germline ends. The germline V gene encodes CDR1 SGHKS and CDR2 YYEKEE (reference sequence). Of note for this clonotype: Its antigen is undetermined.

The rearrangement joins TRBV5-5 to TRBJ2-2; D gene unclear. This clonotype was sampled from a boy under three years old who had a stem cell transplant for SCID, so the T cells may come from the graft donor. Sample: PBMCs, mostly from graft donor cells, taken 360 days after TCRalphabeta/CD19-depleted stem cell transplant. CDR3 protein: CASSSTPGRRELFF. In DNA form, the CDR3 reads TGTGCCAGCAGCTCTACTCCCGGGCGCCGGGAGCTGTTTTTT.